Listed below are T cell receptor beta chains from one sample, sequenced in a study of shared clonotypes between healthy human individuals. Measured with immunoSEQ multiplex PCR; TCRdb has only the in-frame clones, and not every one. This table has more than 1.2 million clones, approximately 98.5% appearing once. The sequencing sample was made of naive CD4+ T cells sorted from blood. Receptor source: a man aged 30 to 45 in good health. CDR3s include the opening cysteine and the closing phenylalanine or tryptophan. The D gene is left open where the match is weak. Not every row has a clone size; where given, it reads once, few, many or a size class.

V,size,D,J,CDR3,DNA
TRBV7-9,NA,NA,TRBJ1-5,CASSLWVGALSNQPQHF,TGTGCCAGCAGCTTATGGGTAGGGGCCCTGAGCAATCAGCCCCAGCATTTT
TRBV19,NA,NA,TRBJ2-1,CATHSLSGNEQFF,TGTGCCACGCACTCTCTTTCCGGCAATGAGCAGTTCTTC
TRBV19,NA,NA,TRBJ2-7,CASTPSWPLTDYEQYF,TGTGCCAGTACCCCCAGTTGGCCATTGACCGACTACGAGCAGTACTTC
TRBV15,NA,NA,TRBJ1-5,CATSSHKEGYNQPQHF,TGTGCCACCAGCAGCCACAAGGAGGGTTACAATCAGCCCCAGCATTTT
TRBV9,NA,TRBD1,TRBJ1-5,CASSAGTGNSNQPQHF,TGTGCCAGCAGCGCCGGGACAGGTAATAGCAATCAGCCCCAGCATTTT
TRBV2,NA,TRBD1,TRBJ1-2,CASSVDRAYGYTF,TGTGCCAGCAGTGTGGACAGGGCATATGGCTACACCTTC
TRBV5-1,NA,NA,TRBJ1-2,CASSLNLGGHGYTF,TGCGCCAGCAGCTTAAATCTGGGCGGTCATGGCTACACCTTC
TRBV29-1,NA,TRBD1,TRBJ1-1,CSVERQGAGTEAFF,TGCAGCGTGGAAAGACAGGGGGCGGGCACTGAAGCTTTCTTT
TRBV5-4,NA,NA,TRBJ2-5,CASSLGHIGTQYF,TGTGCCAGCAGCTTGGGGCACATCGGGACCCAGTACTTC
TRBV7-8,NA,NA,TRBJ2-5,CASSLRGRGGETQYF,TGTGCCAGCAGCTTAAGAGGCAGGGGAGGCGAGACCCAGTACTTC
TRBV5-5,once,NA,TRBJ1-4,CASSLVGGVNEKLFF,TGTGCCAGCAGCTTGGTAGGAGGTGTTAATGAAAAACTGTTTTTT
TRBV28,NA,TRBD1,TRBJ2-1,CASSSTGGRNEQFF,TGTGCCAGCAGTTCGACAGGGGGCCGCAATGAGCAGTTCTTC
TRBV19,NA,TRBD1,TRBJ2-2,CASIYGLGQGNTGELFF,TGTGCCAGTATTTACGGGCTGGGACAGGGTAACACCGGGGAGCTGTTTTTT
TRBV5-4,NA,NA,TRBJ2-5,CASSLARGREETQYF,TGTGCCAGCAGCTTGGCCCGCGGCAGGGAAGAGACCCAGTACTTC
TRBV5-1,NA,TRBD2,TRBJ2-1,CASSRLADYNEQFF,TGCGCCAGCAGCAGACTAGCGGATTACAATGAGCAGTTCTTC
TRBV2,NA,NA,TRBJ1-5,CASSVVRNQPQHF,TGTGCCAGCAGTGTCGTACGAAATCAGCCCCAGCATTTT
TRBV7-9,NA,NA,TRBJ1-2,CASSAGSGVGYTF,TGTGCCAGCAGCGCCGGGTCAGGGGTGGGCTACACCTTC
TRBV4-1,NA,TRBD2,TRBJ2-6,CASSQAGTSGTSGANVLTF,TGCGCCAGCAGCCAGGCCGGGACTAGCGGGACCTCTGGGGCCAACGTCCTGACTTTC
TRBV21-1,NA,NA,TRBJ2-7,CASSKGTGSSYEQYF,TGTGCCAGCAGCAAAGGGACAGGGTCCTCCTACGAGCAGTACTTC
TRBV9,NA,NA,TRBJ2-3,CASSPRDEVTQYF,TGTGCCAGCAGCCCCCGGGACGAGGTCACGCAGTATTTT
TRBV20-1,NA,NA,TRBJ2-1,CSASHEQFF,TGCAGTGCTAGCCATGAGCAGTTCTTC
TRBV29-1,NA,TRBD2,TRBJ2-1,CSVIAGVSGYNEQFF,TGCAGCGTGATAGCGGGAGTGTCCGGCTACAATGAGCAGTTCTTC
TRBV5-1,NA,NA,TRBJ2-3,CASSNQGFSATDTQYF,TGCGCCAGCAGCAACCAGGGGTTTTCGGCTACAGATACGCAGTATTTT
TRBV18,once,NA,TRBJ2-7,CASSPPSWDEQYF,TGTGCCAGCTCACCGCCTTCGTGGGACGAGCAGTACTTC
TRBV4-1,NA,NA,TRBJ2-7,CASSQEPYEQYF,TGCGCCAGCAGCCAAGAGCCCTACGAGCAGTACTTC
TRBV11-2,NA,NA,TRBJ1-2,CASSLDRLGYGYTF,TGTGCCAGCAGCTTAGATCGTCTGGGGTATGGCTACACCTTC
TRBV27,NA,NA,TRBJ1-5,CASSQQEGLNQPQHF,TGTGCCAGCAGTCAGCAGGAGGGGCTGAATCAGCCCCAGCATTTT
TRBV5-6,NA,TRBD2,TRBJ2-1,CASSLNGLAGDNEQFF,TGTGCCAGCAGCTTGAACGGACTAGCGGGGGACAATGAGCAGTTCTTC
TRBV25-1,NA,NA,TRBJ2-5,CASSVGGQETQYF,TGTGCCAGCAGTGTTGGGGGGCAAGAGACCCAGTACTTC
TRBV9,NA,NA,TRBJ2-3,CASSVANTDTQYF,TGTGCCAGCAGCGTGGCAAACACAGATACGCAGTATTTT
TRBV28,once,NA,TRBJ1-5,CASSLAGQPQHF,TGTGCCAGCAGTTTGGCCGGCCAGCCCCAGCATTTT
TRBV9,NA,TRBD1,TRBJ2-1,CASSGGQGNEQFF,TGTGCCAGCAGCGGAGGACAGGGCAATGAGCAGTTCTTC
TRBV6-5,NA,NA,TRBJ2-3,CASSYSRFGLADTQYF,TGTGCCAGCAGTTACTCGAGGTTTGGGTTGGCAGATACGCAGTATTTT
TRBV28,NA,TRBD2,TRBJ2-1,CASSRTSGRYNEQFF,TGTGCCAGCAGTCGTACTAGCGGGAGGTACAATGAGCAGTTCTTC
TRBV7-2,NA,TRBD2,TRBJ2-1,CASSWTSGHNEQFF,TGTGCCAGCAGTTGGACTAGCGGGCACAATGAGCAGTTCTTC